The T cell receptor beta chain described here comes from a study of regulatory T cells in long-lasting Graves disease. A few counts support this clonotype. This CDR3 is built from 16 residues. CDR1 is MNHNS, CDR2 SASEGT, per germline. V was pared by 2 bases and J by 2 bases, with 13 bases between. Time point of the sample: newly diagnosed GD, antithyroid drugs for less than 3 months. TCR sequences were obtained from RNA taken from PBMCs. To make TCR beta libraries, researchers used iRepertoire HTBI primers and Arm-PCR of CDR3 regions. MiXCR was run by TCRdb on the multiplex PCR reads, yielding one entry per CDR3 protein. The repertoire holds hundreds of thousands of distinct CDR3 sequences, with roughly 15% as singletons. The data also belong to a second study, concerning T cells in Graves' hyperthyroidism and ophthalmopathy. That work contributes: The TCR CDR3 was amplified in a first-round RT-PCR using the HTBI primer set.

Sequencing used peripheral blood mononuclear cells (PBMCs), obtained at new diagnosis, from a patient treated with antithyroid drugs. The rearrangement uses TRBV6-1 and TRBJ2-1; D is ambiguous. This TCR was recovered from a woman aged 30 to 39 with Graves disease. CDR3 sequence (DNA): TGTGCCAGCAGTGAATTGGCGACCCCCACCTACAATGAGCAGTTCTTC. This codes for CASSELATPTYNEQFF.